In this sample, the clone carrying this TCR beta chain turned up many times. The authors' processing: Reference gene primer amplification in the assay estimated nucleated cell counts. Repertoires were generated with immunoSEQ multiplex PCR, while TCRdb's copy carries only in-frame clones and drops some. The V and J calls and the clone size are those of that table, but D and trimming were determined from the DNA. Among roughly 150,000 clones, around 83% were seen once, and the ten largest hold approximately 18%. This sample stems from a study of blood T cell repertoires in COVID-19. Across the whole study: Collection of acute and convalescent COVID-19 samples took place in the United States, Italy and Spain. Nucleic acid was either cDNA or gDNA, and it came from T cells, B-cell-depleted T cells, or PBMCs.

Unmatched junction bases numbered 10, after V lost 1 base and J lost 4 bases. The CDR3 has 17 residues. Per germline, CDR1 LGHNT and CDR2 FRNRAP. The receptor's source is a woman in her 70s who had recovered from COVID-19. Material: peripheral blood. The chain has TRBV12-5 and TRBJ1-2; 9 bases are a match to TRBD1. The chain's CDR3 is CASGLALMGQGAYGYTF. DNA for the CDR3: TGTGCTAGTGGTTTGGCCCTGATGGGACAGGGTGCCTATGGCTACACCTTC.